The TCR beta chain under discussion was sequenced for a study of graft-versus-host responses after intestinal transplantation. Study background: Transplant recipients had multivisceral, liver-intestinal, or isolated intestinal grafts. For approximately three years after anti-thymocyte globulin induction, all recipients took tacrolimus and steroids. Study-wide findings and caveats: Graft-donor T cell macrochimerism in patients accompanied high graft-versus-host to host-versus-graft clonal ratios in allografts. GvH clones occurred in recipient marrow; some first appeared in ileum or blood.

Remarks on this clone: Its target is unknown.

The V gene's germline CDR1 is SGHRS and CDR2 YFSETQ. V lost 0 bases, J lost 4 bases, and 9 bases stayed unmatched. CDR3 length: 17 amino acids. Sequencing was performed with immunoSEQ multiplex PCR; in TCRdb, only in-frame clones are kept and a portion is missing. The sample includes fewer than 110,000 clones, approximately 90% of them seen just once. This sequence joins TRBV5-1 and TRBJ1-2; 10 nucleotides match TRBD1. The sequence derives from a human donor who was the organ donor for an intestinal transplant. The sample here was unstimulated CD4+ T cells sorted from spleen or lymph node cells, taken before transplant. The CDR3 DNA follows: TGCGCCAGCAGCTTGGTAGGGTCGGGACAGGGGACCTATGGCTACACCTTC. Translated, it gives CASSLVGSGQGTYGYTF. Complete variable domain (other parts from reference TRBV5-1 and TRBJ1-2): KAGVTQTPRYLIKTRGQQVTLSCSPISGHRSVSWYQQTPGQGLQFLFEYFSETQRNKGNFPGRFSGRQFSNSRSEMNVSTLELGDSALYLCASSLVGSGQGTYGYTFGSGTRLTVV.